A selection of T cell receptor beta chains follows, all from one sample in a study of T cell clones after liver transplantation. The data were produced by immunoSEQ multiplex PCR, yet TCRdb's version contains in-frame clones alone and is incomplete. The table lists roughly 40,000 clones, more than 70% of them singletons. The sequencing here drew on CD4+ T cells from blood, taken 24 months after liver transplant. These receptors were obtained from a human patient who received a liver transplant. Some T cells may be provided by the graft donor. Each CDR3 is given with its conserved first and last residue. D genes are given only for firm matches. Only some rows state a clone size, as once, few, many or a class for expanded clones.

D gene	V gene	J gene	clone size	CDR3 DNA	CDR3 protein
TRBD2	TRBV28	TRBJ2-7	once	TGTGCCAGCAGTTTATTTGGCGGGAGAAGCGCCTACGAGCAGTACTTC	CASSLFGGRSAYEQYF
TRBD1	TRBV7-9	TRBJ1-1	few	TGTGCCAGCAGCCTACAGGGGGCGAACACTGAAGCTTTCTTT	CASSLQGANTEAFF
-	TRBV7-9	TRBJ1-2	-	TGTGCCAGCAGCGCCTTGTCCGGGGTGGATGGCTACACCTTC	CASSALSGVDGYTF
-	TRBV27	TRBJ2-3	-	TGTGCCAGCAGTTTATTGGCAGTCGCTAGCACAGATACGCAGTATTTT	CASSLLAVASTDTQYF
-	TRBV6-1	TRBJ2-6	-	TGTGCCAGCTCCGGTGGCTCCGGGGCCAACGTCCTGACTTTC	CASSGGSGANVLTF
TRBD2	TRBV7-2	TRBJ2-5	-	TGTGCCAGCAGCCCCCGCCGAACTCTAGCGGGGGGAACCCAAGAGACCCAGTACTTC	CASSPRRTLAGGTQETQYF
-	TRBV11-2	TRBJ1-6	medium-sized	TGTGCCAGCAGCTTAGAGGGGGTCGCCTATAATTCACCCCTCCACTTT	CASSLEGVAYNSPLHF
-	TRBV28	TRBJ2-2	-	TGTGCCAGCAGTTTAGGTGTGGGGAACACCGGGGAGCTGTTTTTT	CASSLGVGNTGELFF
TRBD1	TRBV2	TRBJ2-7	-	TGTGCCAGCAGTCAGGGGGTCTACGAGCAGTACTTC	CASSQGVYEQYF
TRBD2	TRBV28	TRBJ2-7	-	TGTGCCAGCACTTCTGGTGCGGGAGTGCGCGAGCAGTACTTC	CASTSGAGVREQYF
-	TRBV7-2	TRBJ1-1	-	TGTGCCAGCAGCTTAAAGGAGGGGGTTGAAGCTTTCTTT	CASSLKEGVEAFF
-	TRBV18	TRBJ1-2	-	TGTGCCAGCTCACCTGACAGTCCAGGGCGCTACACCTTC	CASSPDSPGRYTF
-	TRBV7-9	TRBJ1-4	-	TGTGCCAGCAGCCCCCGCTCCCACGGCGATGAAAAACTGTTTTTT	CASSPRSHGDEKLFF